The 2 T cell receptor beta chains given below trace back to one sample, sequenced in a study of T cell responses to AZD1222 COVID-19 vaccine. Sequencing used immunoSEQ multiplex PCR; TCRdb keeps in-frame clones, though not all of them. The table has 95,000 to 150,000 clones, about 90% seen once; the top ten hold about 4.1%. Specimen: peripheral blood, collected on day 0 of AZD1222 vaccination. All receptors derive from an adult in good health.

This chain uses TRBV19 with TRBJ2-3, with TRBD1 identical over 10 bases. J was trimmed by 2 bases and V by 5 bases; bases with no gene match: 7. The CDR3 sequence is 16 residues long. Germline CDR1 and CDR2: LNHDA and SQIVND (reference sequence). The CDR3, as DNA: TGTGCCAGTAGTGTCCGACAGGGGGCCTCCACAGATACGCAGTATTTT. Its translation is CASSVRQGASTDTQYF.

The CDR3 protein is CASSWGYTEAFF. DNA for the CDR3: TGCGCCAGCAGCTGGGGTTACACTGAAGCTTTCTTT. The chain joins TRBV5-1 to TRBJ1-1; D is ambiguous. Trimming pared 3 bases from V and 3 bases from J, leaving 6 bases between. CDR1 and CDR2 (germline): SGHRS, YFSETQ. This CDR3 is built from 12 residues.